This TCR beta chain was documented in a study of T cells in Graves' hyperthyroidism and ophthalmopathy. Whole-study findings and limits: Ophthalmopathy cases were set apart from stable hyperthyroidism by a 13 V-J model. The model made its ophthalmopathy prediction, and onset followed a median approximately six months later. Most expanded thyroid clonotypes above 0.001 also appeared in blood.

V lost 5 bases to trimming and J lost 0 bases; unmatched junction nucleotides: 5. This CDR3 region has 15 residues. Germline-derived CDR1 and CDR2 are SGHTA and FQGNSA. This clonotype was recorded many times. As yet, its antigen is unknown. From around 11 ml of fresh peripheral blood, PBMCs were isolated. Authors of the study amplified TCR beta CDR3 regions from RNA transcripts. When the TCR CDR3 underwent first-round RT-PCR, the HTBI primer set was used. Each CDR3 protein gets one entry after TCRdb re-called the multiplex PCR reads with MiXCR. This sample has about 560,000 distinct CDR3 sequences, with less than 15% found just once.

This receptor was obtained from a woman aged 40 to 55 with Graves' hyperthyroidism. This rearrangement joins TRBV7-2 to TRBJ1-1; 8 bases line up with TRBD1. What was sequenced was blood. The CDR3 region is CASSAQGAMNTEAFF. As DNA, the CDR3 is TGTGCCAGCAGCGCCCAGGGGGCAATGAACACTGAAGCTTTCTTT.